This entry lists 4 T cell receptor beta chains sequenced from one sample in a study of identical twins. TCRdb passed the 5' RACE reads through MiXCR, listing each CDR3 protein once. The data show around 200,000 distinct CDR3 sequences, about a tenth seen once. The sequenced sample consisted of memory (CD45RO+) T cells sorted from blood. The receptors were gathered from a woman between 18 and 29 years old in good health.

The CDR3, as DNA: TGTGCCAGTATGACCCGAAGGTCTAGCGGCAGCTCCTACAATGAGCAGTTCTTC. Translating gives CASMTRRSSGSSYNEQFF. The V and J genes are TRBV19 and TRBJ2-1; 7 bases line up with TRBD2. CDR1 and CDR2 from the germline V gene are LNHDA and SQIVND (reference sequence). J gave up 0 bases and V 7 bases, and 15 bases lay outside the gene matches. This CDR3 spans 18 amino acids.

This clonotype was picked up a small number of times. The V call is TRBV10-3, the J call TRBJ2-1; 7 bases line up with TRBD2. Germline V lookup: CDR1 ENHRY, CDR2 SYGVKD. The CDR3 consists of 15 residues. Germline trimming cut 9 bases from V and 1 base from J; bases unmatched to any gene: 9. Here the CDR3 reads CAIGMREMSYNEQFF. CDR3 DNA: TGTGCCATTGGCATGCGGGAGATGTCCTACAATGAGCAGTTCTTC.

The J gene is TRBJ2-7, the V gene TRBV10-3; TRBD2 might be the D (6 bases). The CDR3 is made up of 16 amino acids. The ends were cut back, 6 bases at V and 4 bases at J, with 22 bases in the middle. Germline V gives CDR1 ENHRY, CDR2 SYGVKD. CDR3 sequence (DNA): TGTGCCATCAGGGATGCGACTAGGAGAGGACCTTACGAGCAGTACTTC. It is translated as CAIRDATRRGPYEQYF.

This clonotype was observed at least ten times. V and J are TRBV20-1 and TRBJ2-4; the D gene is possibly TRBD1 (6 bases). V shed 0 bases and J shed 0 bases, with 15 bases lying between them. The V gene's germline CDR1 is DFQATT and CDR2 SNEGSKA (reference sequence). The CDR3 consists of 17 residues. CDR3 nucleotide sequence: TGCAGTGCTAGAGACCCAAACAGGGAACTAGCCAAAAACATTCAGTACTTC. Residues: CSARDPNRELAKNIQYF.